This entry concerns a single T cell receptor beta chain. Its antigen has not been determined. One base away there is no much larger clone; base qualities are not given. The sample belongs to a study of blood T cell repertoires in COVID-19 (dated by TCRdb to 2019 to 2021). Background on the whole study: Samples from collaborators originated in the United States, Italy and Spain and spanned both the acute and convalescent phases of COVID-19. The material from the prospective study consisted of cDNA or gDNA derived from T cells, B-cell-depleted T cells, or PBMCs. Subjects who had been exposed to COVID-19, were actively infected with it, or had recovered from it provided the deeply sampled blood TCRbeta repertoires that made up the dataset. A freely available public database, intended as a resource for researchers studying the immune response to SARS-CoV-2, is where the repertoires were released. Samples came from the ongoing ImmuneRACE study (first 160 participants) plus 1,254 subjects from 6 global collaborators. The sample metadata nearly always contained a de-identified subject ID, COVID-19 status, age in years and sex. HLA class I and class II types, where available, came from metadata supplied by the sample provider rather than from assay-based typing. Study-wide conclusions, independent of this receptor: The amount of clinical and demographic metadata varied by source and participant and was provided uncurated.

TCRbeta CDR3 regions were amplified from genomic DNA by means of the immunoSEQ Assay, a bias-controlled multiplex PCR. The authors' pipeline ran thus. The number of nucleated cells in each sample was estimated by amplification of reference gene primers within the assay. To quantify the absolute abundance of each unique TCRbeta CDR3 rearrangement, sequence reads were collapsed and filtered. For each sample, productive Simpson clonality was calculated as the square root of Simpson's diversity index across productive rearrangements. The immuneACCESS repertoire file appears here via TCRdb, limited to in-frame rearrangements. These files lack a portion of the clones; in checked studies, under half of the deficit traces to unresolved V genes, and the cause of the others is not known. The V and J calls and clone size are taken from that table; D and trimming were inferred from the DNA. The sample yields around 130,000 clones; under 95% were counted once. More than 3% of the sample is held by the ten biggest clonotypes.

The CDR3 sequence holds 17 residues, the cysteine and phenylalanine included. The sequence is cut down to CDR3 DNA, 51 bases in frame from base 1. CDR1 and CDR2 (SGHNT, YYREEE) derive from the germline V gene (reference sequence). Trimming removed 4 bases from V and 10 bases from J; the gene matches leave 15 bases unexplained. Whole blood was collected in K2EDTA tubes by collaborating institutions according to the institutions' own protocols. For TCRbeta analysis, collaborator samples were shipped as frozen whole blood, as isolated PBMCs, or as DNA extracted from either sample type. The source is a man in his fifties with active COVID-19. This chain joins TRBV5-4 to TRBJ1-4, and 11 bases in between align with TRBD1. Source material: peripheral blood. CDR3 loop: CASSLLEGTGGFGKLFF. The DNA sequence is TGTGCCAGCAGCCTTCTCGAGGGGACAGGGGGATTTGGAAAACTGTTTTTT.